This T cell receptor beta chain was captured by sequencing in a study of cytomegalovirus exposure and HLA in healthy donors. General study findings and limits: Presence/absence results assume similar sequencing depth per donor, which may not hold. The authors listed over 150 TCR beta chains as cytomegalovirus-associated.

The CDR3 consists of 16 residues. V was cut by 2 bases and J by 9 bases, with 22 bases left in between. Germline V CDR1 and CDR2: KGHSH, LQKENI. With respect to this clone: Its target is not known.

Amplification used 60 Vbeta primers and 13 Jbeta primers. Assay: immunoSEQ multiplex PCR; the TCRdb copy retains only in-frame clones and omits some. The table shows fewer than 110,000 clones, with 82% occurring only once. This sequence was found in a man aged 25-45 years in good health and CMV-seropositive. The gene calls are TRBV18 and TRBJ1-2; perhaps TRBD1 as D (6 bases). The sample taken for sequencing was PBMCs. The CDR3, as DNA: TGTGCCAGCTCACCAAGAACTGGGGGCATGTCAATGAGCTACACCTTC. Translation gives CASSPRTGGMSMSYTF.